This TCR beta chain was obtained from a study of T cell responses to AZD1222 COVID-19 vaccine. Trimming cost V 10 bases and J 1 base, with 14 bases left between them. The germline V gene encodes CDR1 MNHNY and CDR2 SVGAGI (reference sequence). The CDR3 sequence is 14 residues long. TCRdb's copy holds only in-frame clones and misses some; the assay was immunoSEQ multiplex PCR. The table has under 100,000 clones, more than 70% seen once. General study points: Along spike, vaccine-associated CD4 TCRs were found throughout, with dominance at 160-218 and 743-854. It should be noted that donors were predominantly white British and more often female, and clonal diversity was possibly underestimated. Spike-specific TCR breadth and depth rose after two AZD1222 doses.

Comment on this clone: Its cognate antigen is unknown.

The receptor's source is an adult who received the AZD1222 COVID-19 vaccine. The rearrangement joins TRBV6-6 to TRBJ1-3, with D perhaps matching TRBD1 (6 bases). The material was peripheral blood, obtained 28 days after the second AZD1222 dose. The CDR3 loop reads CATKRTESGNTIYF. In DNA form, the CDR3 reads TGTGCCACCAAACGGACAGAGTCTGGAAACACCATATATTTT.